The 19 T cell receptor beta chains below were found in one sample sequenced in a study of a mutant IDH1 vaccine in newly diagnosed glioma. Time point here: week 35, safety follow-up. Alongside topical imiquimod, each dose of vaccine comprised 300 ug of mutant IDH1 20-mer peptide. The table came from immunoSEQ multiplex PCR; TCRdb's copy has only in-frame clones and leaves some out. The profile shows 45,000 or so clones, about 88% of them singletons. Antigen specificity for these receptors is unknown. The sample here was PBMCs, taken from a glioma patient whose treatment included an IDH1 peptide vaccine. Source of these receptors: a woman aged 40 to 50 with glioma.

The J gene is TRBJ1-1, the V gene TRBV4-1; a weak D match, TRBD1 (5 bases). CDR1 is MGHRA and CDR2 is YSYEKL in the germline V gene. V lost 4 bases and J lost 1, with 10 bases in between. CDR3 size: 14 residues. This chain's CDR3 is CASSPHRQNTEAFF. The CDR3 DNA reads TGCGCCAGCAGCCCGCACAGGCAGAACACTGAAGCTTTCTTT.

The chain links TRBV15 to TRBJ2-7, with D perhaps matching TRBD2 (6 bases). The CDR3 is made up of 16 amino acids. Germline CDR1 reads LNHNV; CDR2 reads YYDKDF (reference sequence). V lost 0 bases, J lost 1 base, and 13 bases lay in between. CDR3 region: CATSRDLSGASYEQYF. The CDR3 DNA reads TGTGCCACCAGCAGAGATCTGTCGGGAGCGTCCTACGAGCAGTACTTC.

V is TRBV7-2 and J is TRBJ2-2, with D unclear. The CDR3 runs 15 residues. The germline V gene has CDR1 SGHTA and CDR2 FQGNSA. The V gene lost 5 bases and the J gene lost 0 bases, with 10 bases spanning the gap. The CDR3 DNA reads TGTGCCAGCAGCCCACGGTCCCCGAACACCGGGGAGCTGTTTTTT. It translates to CASSPRSPNTGELFF.

This clone was observed a single time. The chain links TRBV27 to TRBJ2-7, with 10 bases identical to TRBD1. This CDR3 has 14 residues. The germline V gene has CDR1 MNHEY and CDR2 SMNVEV (reference sequence). V shed 4 bases, J shed 6 bases, and the junction held 6 bases outside the gene matches. DNA of the CDR3: TGTGCCAGCAGTTCCGGCCGGACAGGGGGCGAGCAGTACTTC. It translates to CASSSGRTGGEQYF.

V is TRBV7-9 and J is TRBJ2-5; D is unresolved. Germline V gene lookup returns CDR1 SEHNR and CDR2 FQNEAQ (reference sequence). V gave up 1 base and J gave up 2 bases, with 8 bases separating them. CDR3 length: 14 amino acids. The DNA of the CDR3 is TGTGCCAGCAGCTTAGACGTATCACAAGAGACCCAGTACTTC. This gives the protein CASSLDVSQETQYF.

The rearrangement links TRBV18 to TRBJ1-1; 7 nucleotides match TRBD1. Germline assignment: CDR1 KGHSH and CDR2 LQKENI. V shed 7 bases and J 6 bases; nucleotides not matched to a gene: 14. CDR3 length equals 15 residues. CDR3 sequence: CASLISTGIRPEAFF. The CDR3, as DNA: TGTGCCAGCTTAATCTCGACAGGGATACGGCCTGAAGCTTTCTTT.

This clone was found a few times. The chain combines TRBV6-4 with TRBJ2-7, with 11 bases aligning to TRBD2. Germline trimming cut 10 bases from V and 0 bases from J; bases unmatched to any gene: 2. The CDR3 spans 13 residues. Germline CDR1 and CDR2: MRHNA and SNTAGT. CDR3 nucleotides: TGTGCCAAGACTAGCGGGAACTCCTACGAGCAGTACTTC. Its protein is CAKTSGNSYEQYF.

The chain couples TRBV5-4 to TRBJ1-2, with 9 bases fitting TRBD1. The V and J ends lost 5 bases and 8 bases, in that order; junction bases with no gene match: 10. The CDR3 contains 14 residues. Germline V gene data show CDR1 as SGHNT and CDR2 as YYREEE (reference sequence). CDR3 amino acids: CASRQPGQGKGYTF. Here the CDR3 DNA reads TGTGCCAGCAGGCAACCGGGACAGGGAAAAGGCTACACCTTC.

A single count supports this clone. The rearrangement links TRBV5-4 to TRBJ2-7, with a possible D match to TRBD2 (6 bases). This CDR3 has 16 residues. V lost 4 bases and J 0 bases, leaving 17 bases between the germline ends. Germline CDR1 SGHNT, CDR2 YYREEE (reference sequence). The CDR3: CASSPEAGSSSYEQYF. The CDR3 nucleotides are TGTGCCAGCAGCCCAGAGGCGGGGTCAAGCTCCTACGAGCAGTACTTC.

V is TRBV18 and J is TRBJ2-2; D is perhaps TRBD1 (5 bases). CDR3 length: 17 amino acids. Trimming cost V 2 bases and J 4 bases, with 17 bases left between them. Per germline, CDR1 KGHSH and CDR2 LQKENI. As DNA, the CDR3 is TGTGCCAGCTCACCAGCAAGGTCAGGGTTGATCACCGGGGAGCTGTTTTTT. It yields the protein CASSPARSGLITGELFF. The complete variable domain, with remaining parts taken from reference TRBV18 and TRBJ2-2, reads NAGVMQNPRHLVRRRGQEARLRCSPMKGHSHVYWYRQLPEEGLKFMVYLQKENIIDESGMPKERFSAEFPKEGPSILRIQQVVRGDSAAYFCASSPARSGLITGELFFGEGSRLTVL.

This clone was seen once. The chain carries TRBV19 and TRBJ2-1; TRBD2 might be the D (6 bases). Trimming stripped 9 bases from V and 5 bases from J, with 20 bases between. CDR3 length equals 15 residues. Germline CDR1 LNHDA, CDR2 SQIVND (reference sequence). This CDR3 is CASSPSGRWDNEQFF. CDR3 nucleotides: TGTGCCAGCAGCCCGTCGGGGAGGTGGGACAATGAGCAGTTCTTC.

This chain joins TRBV27 and TRBJ2-3; the D gene is possibly TRBD2 (5 bases). V gave up 5 bases and J gave up 3 bases, with 18 bases separating them. Germline V gene data show CDR1 as MNHEY and CDR2 as SMNVEV (reference sequence). This CDR3 region has 16 residues. The CDR3 nucleotides read TGTGCCAGCAGTCCCAGGAGGCTAGCCGGTACAGATACGCAGTATTTT. Translated: CASSPRRLAGTDTQYF.

This clone was seen a handful of times. A read error may produce the germline difference seen at one junction end. This rearrangement joins TRBV11-3 to TRBJ2-1; TRBD1 matches at 7 bases. There are 14 residues in the CDR3. Germline assignment: CDR1 SGHNT and CDR2 YENEEA. Here the CDR3 DNA reads TGTGCCAGCAGCCACAGGGGCTCCAACAATGAGCAGTTCTTC. This gives the protein CASSHRGSNNEQFF.

V is TRBV4-3 and J is TRBJ2-7; D might be TRBD2 (7 bases). V lost 0 bases and J lost 7, with 16 bases in between. This CDR3 spans 15 amino acids. CDR1 is LGHNA, CDR2 YSLEER, per germline. CDR3 protein: CASSQDYGGPGEQYF. The CDR3 coding sequence is TGCGCCAGCAGCCAAGATTACGGGGGGCCGGGGGAGCAGTACTTC.

The chain combines TRBV7-6 with TRBJ2-7, with 8 positions matching TRBD2. V was clipped by 1 base and J by 8 bases; unmatched bases: 7. The CDR3 sequence is 14 residues long. The germline gives CDR1 SGHVS, CDR2 FNYEAQ. The CDR3 bases are TGTGCCAGCAGCTTAGAGCCGGGAGGGCGGAAGCAGTACTTC. Residues: CASSLEPGGRKQYF.

This sequence joins TRBV5-1 and TRBJ2-6, with D maybe TRBD1 (6 bases). Trimming cost V 4 bases and J 4 bases, with 15 bases left between them. Germline V gene data show CDR1 as SGHRS and CDR2 as YFSETQ. CDR3 size: 16 residues. In nucleotides, the CDR3 is TGCGCCAGCAGCCCAAGACAGGTTAAGGGGGCCAACGTCCTGACTTTC. Translated, it gives CASSPRQVKGANVLTF.

The chain recombines TRBV4-3 with TRBJ2-1; the match to TRBD2 covers 9 bases. Germline V lookup: CDR1 LGHNA, CDR2 YSLEER. The CDR3 consists of 15 residues. The J segment lost 10 bases and the V segment lost 4 bases, leaving 11 bases of the junction unmatched. The CDR3 coding sequence is TGCGCCAGCAGCCGTCTAGCGGGGCCCTGGGGAGAGCAGTTCTTC. Its translation: CASSRLAGPWGEQFF.

The chain recombines TRBV10-3 with TRBJ2-7; the match to TRBD2 covers 9 bases. The CDR3 length is 14 residues. Trimming removed 4 bases from V and 2 bases from J; junction bases left unmatched: 3. Germline V gene data show CDR1 as ENHRY and CDR2 as SYGVKD. This CDR3 is CAISALAGTYEQYF. The CDR3 DNA reads TGTGCCATCAGTGCCCTAGCGGGGACCTACGAGCAGTACTTC.

The chain employs TRBV5-5 and TRBJ2-7; D remains ambiguous. This CDR3 has 13 residues. V gave up 0 bases and J gave up 4 bases, with 8 bases separating them. The germline CDR1 and CDR2 sequences are SGHKS and YYEKEE (reference sequence). The CDR3 is CASSLDLKYEQYF. The DNA of the CDR3 is TGTGCCAGCAGCTTGGATTTGAAATACGAGCAGTACTTC.